The 28 T cell receptor beta chains below all came from one sample that was sequenced in a study of human T cells and chemical hapten exposure. Time point reported: patch test 3, about 24 weeks after DPC sensitization. Treatment described: therapeutic diphenylcyclopropenone sensitization with weekly scalp DPC. TCRdb analysed the RACE reads with MiXCR anew, one entry per CDR3 protein. The table includes roughly 53,000 distinct CDR3 sequences, over 9.5% detected once. The sequenced sample was whole blood, obtained in connection with sensitization to the hapten diphenylcyclopropenone (DPC). All receptors come from a woman aged 40 to 50 with alopecia areata. Some clones in this sample may be carry-over from other donors' samples.

The sample holds many counts of this clonotype. The V and J genes are TRBV7-3 and TRBJ2-5, with 9 bases lining up with TRBD2. CDR3 length: 16 residues. CDR1 SGHTA and CDR2 FQGTGA come from the germline V gene. V lost 1 base to trimming and J lost 1 base; unmatched junction nucleotides: 4. The DNA for the CDR3 is TGTGCCAGCAGCTTAAGAGCGGGGGGCCCCCAAGAGACCCAGTACTTC. Translating gives CASSLRAGGPQETQYF. The full variable domain, completed using reference TRBV7-3 and TRBJ2-5, is GAGVSQTPSNKVTEKGKYVELRCDPISGHTALYWYRQSLGQGPEFLIYFQGTGAADDSGLPNDRFFAVRPEGSVSTLKIQRTERGDSAVYLCASSLRAGGPQETQYFGPGTRLLVL.

This clonotype showed up just a few times. The chain joins TRBV12-3 or TRBV12-4 to TRBJ2-7; the D gene is possibly TRBD1 (6 bases). The CDR3 extends over 13 amino acids. V gave up 4 bases and J gave up 3 bases, with 10 bases separating them. CDR3 nucleotides: TGTGCCAGCAGTTATGGACAGTACTACGAGCAGTACTTC. This gives the protein CASSYGQYYEQYF.

This clonotype was detected many times. The chain couples TRBV5-6 to TRBJ2-1; the match to TRBD1 covers 8 bases. The trim removed 3 bases at V and 7 bases at J, leaving 12 bases unmatched. This CDR3 has 16 amino acids. CDR1 and CDR2 from the germline V gene are SGHDT and YYEEEE. CDR3 nucleotide sequence: TGTGCCAGCAGCTGGGTTATCGGGACAGGACGGAATGAGCAGTTCTTC. Translating gives CASSWVIGTGRNEQFF. Filled out from reference TRBV5-6 and TRBJ2-1, the complete variable domain reads DAGVTQSPTHLIKTRGQQVTLRCSPKSGHDTVSWYQQALGQGPQFIFQYYEEEERQRGNFPDRFSGHQFPNYSSELNVNALLLGDSALYLCASSWVIGTGRNEQFFGPGTRLTVL.

Here the CDR3 DNA reads TGTGCCAGCAGTCCAAGTCTCTACGAGCAGTACTTC. Its protein is CASSPSLYEQYF. The rearrangement uses TRBV28 and TRBJ2-7; D uncertain. The V end lost 5 bases, the J end lost 3 bases, and 8 bases lay between the germline ends. In germline, CDR1 is MDHEN, CDR2 SYDVKM. The CDR3 is made up of 12 amino acids.

The CDR3 DNA reads as TGTGCCAGCAGCGCTACCAGGGGAGTCACTGAAGCTTTCTTT. It is translated as CASSATRGVTEAFF. The chain uses TRBV5-4 and TRBJ1-1, with D possibly being TRBD1 (6 bases). The CDR3 loop spans 14 amino acids. Germline V CDR1 and CDR2: SGHNT, YYREEE (reference sequence). V lost 4 bases, J lost 4 bases, and 14 bases lay in between.

The V call is TRBV6-2 or TRBV6-3, the J call TRBJ2-6, with D tentatively TRBD2 (5 bases). Germline CDR1 reads MNHEY; CDR2 reads SVGEGT. Trimming took 5 bases from V and 2 from J, leaving 10 bases between them. CDR3 length: 15 residues. The CDR3 here is CASSRGLTGANVLTF. CDR3 in DNA: TGTGCCAGCAGTAGAGGGCTAACTGGGGCCAACGTCCTGACTTTC.

This clonotype was observed at least ten times. The chain links TRBV29-1 to TRBJ1-1, with unresolved D. Trimming took off 2 bases at V and 1 base at J, with 5 bases between the two ends. There are 12 residues in the CDR3. The germline V gene has CDR1 SQVTM and CDR2 ANQGSEA. In nucleotides, the CDR3 is TGCAGCGTTGAATTGCCGAACACTGAAGCTTTCTTT. Protein product: CSVELPNTEAFF.

This clonotype occurred many times. The chain has TRBV7-3 and TRBJ2-5; unclear D gene. This CDR3 contains 13 residues. Germline CDR1 SGHTA, CDR2 FQGTGA. Trimming took 5 bases from V and 1 from J, leaving 8 bases between them. CDR3 sequence: CASSQTIQETQYF. The DNA of the CDR3 is TGTGCCAGCAGCCAAACCATCCAAGAGACCCAGTACTTC.

This clonotype was observed many times. V is TRBV28 and J is TRBJ2-7; no reliable D call. The CDR3 is made up of 12 amino acids. Trimming shortened V by 4 bases and J by 4 bases, and 8 bases separated the two germline ends. Germline V lookup: CDR1 MDHEN, CDR2 SYDVKM. CDR3 in DNA: TGTGCCAGCAGTTCACTCTTGTACGAGCAGTACTTC. Amino acids: CASSSLLYEQYF.

Ten or more counts support this clonotype. This rearrangement joins TRBV10-3 to TRBJ2-1, with D perhaps TRBD1 (6 bases). Trimming shortened V by 4 bases and J by 8 bases, and 12 bases separated the two germline ends. There are 13 residues in the CDR3. Germline loops: CDR1 ENHRY, CDR2 SYGVKD. CDR3 residues: CAISVPGEHEQFF. The CDR3 region has the DNA TGTGCCATCAGTGTACCAGGGGAACATGAGCAGTTCTTC.

In this sample, this clonotype turned up a few times. The chain is built from TRBV9 and TRBJ1-1; D call uncertain. V was clipped by 4 bases and J by 5 bases, with 6 bases between them. The V gene's germline CDR1 is SGDLS and CDR2 YYNGEE. CDR3 length equals 11 residues. The chain's CDR3 is CASSPQTEAFF. The CDR3 DNA reads TGTGCCAGCAGCCCACAGACTGAAGCTTTCTTT.

This clonotype has only a few counts. The chain has TRBV29-1 and TRBJ1-2, with D unclear. Per germline, CDR1 SQVTM and CDR2 ANQGSEA. This CDR3 contains 12 residues. Trimming took 4 bases from V and 0 from J, leaving 6 bases between them. Written as DNA, the CDR3 is TGCAGCGTTGGGGCGTCTAACTATGGCTACACCTTC. It codes for CSVGASNYGYTF.

This clonotype was counted at least ten times. The gene calls are TRBV5-1 and TRBJ2-7; 10 bases line up with TRBD2. The junction had 6 bases not matched to a gene; V was cut back by 4 bases and J by 5 bases. CDR3 length: 14 residues. From germline, CDR1 is SGHRS and CDR2 YFSETQ. The CDR3 spells CASSPLAGFNEQYF. The CDR3 DNA follows: TGCGCCAGCAGCCCACTAGCGGGGTTTAACGAGCAGTACTTC.

Ten or more counts support this clonotype. This chain joins TRBV29-1 and TRBJ1-1; D perhaps matches TRBD1 (5 bases). The CDR3 covers 12 residues. Germline V CDR1 and CDR2: SQVTM, ANQGSEA. Trimming shortened V by 7 bases and J by 4 bases, and 13 bases separated the two germline ends. The chain's CDR3 is CSADSRGTEAFF. The DNA for the CDR3 is TGCAGCGCCGACAGCCGGGGCACTGAAGCTTTCTTT.

Ten or more counts support this clonotype. The rearrangement links TRBV5-1 to TRBJ1-4; the match to TRBD1 covers 7 bases. Per the germline V gene, CDR1 is SGHRS and CDR2 is YFSETQ. The CDR3 totals 14 residues. V lost 4 bases, J lost 5 bases, and 5 bases stayed unmatched. CDR3 protein: CASSAGTANEKLFF. DNA for the CDR3: TGCGCCAGCAGCGCCGGGACAGCGAATGAAAAACTGTTTTTT.

V gene TRBV4-3 combines with J gene TRBJ1-4; 11 bases are shared with TRBD1. This CDR3 region has 16 residues. The trim removed 4 bases at V and 7 bases at J, leaving 8 bases unmatched. Germline CDR1 LGHNA, CDR2 YSLEER. CDR3 DNA sequence: TGCGCCAGCAGCCGGGTCCCCGGGACAGGGGGTGAAAAACTGTTTTTT. This codes for CASSRVPGTGGEKLFF.

This clonotype has just a few counts. This chain links TRBV6-6 with TRBJ2-5, with 11 bases identical to TRBD2. CDR1 and CDR2 from the germline V gene are MNHNY and SVGAGI (reference sequence). V dropped 2 bases and J dropped 2; count of bases not matched to a gene: 13. This CDR3 region has 19 residues. CDR3 region: CASSYVFGASGGPQETQYF. In DNA, the CDR3 is TGTGCCAGCAGTTACGTGTTTGGGGCTAGCGGGGGGCCGCAAGAGACCCAGTACTTC.

The chain joins TRBV6-6 to TRBJ2-3; D uncertain. V was shortened by 7 bases and J by 3 bases, with 17 bases between the two germline ends. Germline lookup yields CDR1 MNHNY and CDR2 SVGAGI (reference sequence). This CDR3 is 15 amino acids long. Here the CDR3 reads CASNPDPAQTDTQYF. The CDR3 DNA reads as TGTGCCAGCAATCCGGACCCGGCGCAGACAGATACGCAGTATTTT.

This clonotype was seen a few times. The CDR3 DNA reads as TGTGCCAGCAGCTTTTTGCAGGGGGTCGGAGAAGCTTTCTTT. Protein: CASSFLQGVGEAFF. The rearrangement uses TRBV7-2 and TRBJ1-1; 7 positions agree with TRBD1. Germline CDR1 is SGHTA and CDR2 is FQGNSA. This CDR3 has 14 residues. Trimming removed 3 bases from V and 8 bases from J; junction bases left unmatched: 9.

CDR3 coding DNA: TGCGCCAGCAGCCAAGACCCAGCGGGGGGACGGGTTAACAATGAGCAGTTCTTC. It specifies CASSQDPAGGRVNNEQFF. The chain couples TRBV4-3 to TRBJ2-1, with 9 nucleotides matching TRBD2. Losses at the gene ends were 0 bases for V and 5 bases for J; bases not matched to a gene: 11. This CDR3 is 18 amino acids long. The germline CDR1 and CDR2 sequences are LGHNA and YSLEER.

This clonotype was counted between two and nine times. The V call is TRBV6-2 or TRBV6-3, the J call TRBJ1-1, with D possibly being TRBD1 (5 bases). The CDR3 has 14 residues. V was shortened by 2 bases and J by 1 base, with 8 bases between the two germline ends. Germline values: CDR1 MNHEY, CDR2 SVGEGT. CDR3 in amino acids: CASSYPDRNTEAFF. The CDR3 DNA sequence: TGTGCCAGCAGTTACCCTGACAGGAACACTGAAGCTTTCTTT.

This clonotype has just a few counts. V and J are TRBV27 and TRBJ1-5; TRBD1 is a possible D gene (6 bases). The length of the CDR3 is 15 residues. Germline loops: CDR1 MNHEY, CDR2 SMNVEV (reference sequence). Between the trimmed V and J ends, which lost 1 base and 2 bases, there was a span of 9 bases. The CDR3 loop is CASSLWGLGNQPQHF. CDR3 nucleotide sequence: TGTGCCAGCAGTTTATGGGGGCTTGGCAATCAGCCCCAGCATTTT.

The chain employs TRBV7-9 and TRBJ2-7; D unclear. Trimming took 5 bases from V and 0 from J, leaving 8 bases between them. Per the germline V gene, CDR1 is SEHNR and CDR2 is FQNEAQ (reference sequence). This CDR3 is 13 amino acids long. CDR3 in amino acids: CASSLTHSYEQYF. CDR3 nucleotides: TGTGCCAGCAGCCTTACTCACTCCTACGAGCAGTACTTC.

This clonotype is judged medium-sized. V usage is TRBV3-1 and J usage is TRBJ1-3; D perhaps matches TRBD1 (6 bases). Looked up from germline, CDR1 is LGHDT and CDR2 is YNNKEL (reference sequence). This CDR3 has 14 amino acids. V was trimmed by 3 bases and J by 3 bases, leaving 9 bases between them. CDR3 nucleotide sequence: TGTGCCAGCAGCCAGGGGGCTCTTGGAAACACCATATATTTT. Translation: CASSQGALGNTIYF.

This chain uses TRBV6-2 or TRBV6-3 with TRBJ2-5; possibly TRBD2 for D (5 bases). CDR1 and CDR2 (germline): MNHEY, SVGEGT. There are 14 residues in the CDR3. With 4 bases removed from V and 6 bases from J, the gap between germline ends came to 15 bases. The CDR3 bases are TGTGCCAGCAGTTTGAGTCTAGCTGTGAAGACCCAGTACTTC. Translating it yields CASSLSLAVKTQYF.

The V and J genes are TRBV7-9 and TRBJ1-2; D perhaps matches TRBD1 (6 bases). The CDR3 extends over 13 amino acids. CDR1 is SEHNR and CDR2 is FQNEAQ in the germline V gene (reference sequence). The V and J ends lost 1 base and 8 bases respectively, with 11 bases between them. The CDR3 reads CASSLVDSRGYTF. The CDR3 region has the DNA TGTGCCAGCAGCTTAGTGGACAGCCGGGGCTACACCTTC.

This clonotype was detected ten times or more. The V call is TRBV12-2, the J call TRBJ1-2; no DNA check was done on the table's D call, TRBD1. TRBV12-2 is listed as a pseudogene. CDR3 length equals 12 residues. The CDR3 region is CARGGTGYGYTF. The DNA for the CDR3 is TGTGCAAGAGGCGGGACAGGGTATGGCTACACCTTC.

The chain recombines TRBV7-2 with TRBJ1-1; D possibly corresponds to TRBD1 (6 bases). The CDR3 has 14 amino acids. V dropped 3 bases and J dropped 5 bases, with 13 bases sitting between them. The germline V gene has CDR1 SGHTA and CDR2 FQGNSA. The CDR3 DNA follows: TGTGCCAGCAGCTTCCAAACAGGGTTAACTGAAGCTTTCTTT. Its protein is CASSFQTGLTEAFF.